This T cell receptor beta chain is from a study of blood T cells in healthy people across ages. Notes on the study in general: Older age coincided with a roughly linear decline in TCR beta diversity per million T cells. Relative to aged donors, long-lived donors carried more naive CD4+ cells and displayed higher diversity.

This clonotype was detected a few times. Antigen specificity is unknown. With a J-beta primer mix and a sample-barcoded 5' primer, a second PCR ran about 7 to 12 cycles. Each cDNA molecule was tagged by a template-switch adaptor with 12 random nucleotides. CDR3-containing paired-end reads numbered at least 2.5 million in each sample. TCRdb redid the calling of the 5' RACE reads with MiXCR, one entry per CDR3 protein. The sample records about 680,000 distinct CDR3 sequences, more than 40% being singletons. The V gene end was trimmed by 5 bases and the J gene end by 0 bases; junction bases not matched to a gene: 6. The germline V gene encodes CDR1 SEHNR and CDR2 FQNEAQ (reference sequence). CDR3 length: 15 residues.

The receptor was isolated from an older woman in good health. The rearrangement links TRBV7-9 to TRBJ1-2; TRBD1 aligns across 7 bases. The sequenced sample was blood. The CDR3 is CASSPPGQPNYGYTF. The CDR3 region has the DNA TGTGCCAGCAGCCCTCCGGGACAGCCTAACTATGGCTACACCTTC.